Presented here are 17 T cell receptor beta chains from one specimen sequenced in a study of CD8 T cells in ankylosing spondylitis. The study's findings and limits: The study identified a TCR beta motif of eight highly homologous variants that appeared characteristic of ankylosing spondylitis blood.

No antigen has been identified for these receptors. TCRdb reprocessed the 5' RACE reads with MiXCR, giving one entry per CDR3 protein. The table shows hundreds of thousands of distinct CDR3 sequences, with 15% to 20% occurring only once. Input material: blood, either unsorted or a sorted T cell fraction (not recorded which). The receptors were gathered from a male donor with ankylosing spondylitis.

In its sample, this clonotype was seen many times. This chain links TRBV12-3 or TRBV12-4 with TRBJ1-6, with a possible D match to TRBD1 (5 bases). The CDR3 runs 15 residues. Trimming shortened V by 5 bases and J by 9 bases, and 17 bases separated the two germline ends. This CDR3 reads CASSPPGRAGSPLHF. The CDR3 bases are TGTGCCAGCAGTCCCCCAGGCAGGGCTGGTTCACCCCTCCACTTT.

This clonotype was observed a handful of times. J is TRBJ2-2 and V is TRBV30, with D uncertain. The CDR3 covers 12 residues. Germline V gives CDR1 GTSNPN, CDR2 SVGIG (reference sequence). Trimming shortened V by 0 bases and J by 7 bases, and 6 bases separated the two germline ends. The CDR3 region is CAWSVRGGELFF. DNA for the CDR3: TGTGCCTGGAGTGTACGCGGCGGGGAGCTGTTTTTT.

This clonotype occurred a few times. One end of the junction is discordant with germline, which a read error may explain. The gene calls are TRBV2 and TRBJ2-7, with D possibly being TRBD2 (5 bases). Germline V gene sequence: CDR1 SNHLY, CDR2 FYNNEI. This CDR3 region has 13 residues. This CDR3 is CASREDYPYEQYF. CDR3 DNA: TGTGCCAGCAGGGAAGACTACCCCTACGAGCAGTACTTC.

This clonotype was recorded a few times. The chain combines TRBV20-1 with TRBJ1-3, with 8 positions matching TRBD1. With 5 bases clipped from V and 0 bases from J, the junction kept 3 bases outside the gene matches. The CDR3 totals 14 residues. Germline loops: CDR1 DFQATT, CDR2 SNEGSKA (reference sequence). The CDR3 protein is CSALQGVSGNTIYF. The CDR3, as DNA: TGCAGTGCTTTACAGGGGGTCTCTGGAAACACCATATATTTT.

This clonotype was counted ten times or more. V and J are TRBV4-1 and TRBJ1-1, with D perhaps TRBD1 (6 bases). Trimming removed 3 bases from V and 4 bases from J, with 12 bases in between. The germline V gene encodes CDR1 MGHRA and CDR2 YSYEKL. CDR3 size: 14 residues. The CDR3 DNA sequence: TGCGCCAGCAGCCACTTAACAGGGACCACTGAAGCTTTCTTT. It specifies CASSHLTGTTEAFF.

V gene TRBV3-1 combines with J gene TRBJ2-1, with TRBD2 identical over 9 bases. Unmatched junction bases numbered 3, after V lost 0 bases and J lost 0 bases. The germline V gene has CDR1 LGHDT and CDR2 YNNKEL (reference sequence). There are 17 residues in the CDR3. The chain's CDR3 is CASSQDTAGGSYNEQFF. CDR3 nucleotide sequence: TGTGCCAGCAGCCAAGACACAGCGGGGGGCTCCTACAATGAGCAGTTCTTC.

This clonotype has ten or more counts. The CDR3 reads CASSLGGTTDTQYF. CDR3 nucleotides: TGTGCCAGCAGCTTAGGGGGAACCACAGATACGCAGTATTTT. The chain joins TRBV5-5 to TRBJ2-3; TRBD1 is a possible D gene (6 bases). Trimming shortened V by 2 bases and J by 2 bases, and 9 bases separated the two germline ends. Germline V gene sequence: CDR1 SGHKS, CDR2 YYEKEE (reference sequence). The CDR3 covers 14 residues.

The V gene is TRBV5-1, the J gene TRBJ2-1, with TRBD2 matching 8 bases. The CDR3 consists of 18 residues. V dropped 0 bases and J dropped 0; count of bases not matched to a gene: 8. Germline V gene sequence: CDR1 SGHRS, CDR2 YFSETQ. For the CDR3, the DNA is TGCGCCAGCAGCTTGGGGCGTAGCGGGGCAATCTCCTACAATGAGCAGTTCTTC. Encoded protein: CASSLGRSGAISYNEQFF. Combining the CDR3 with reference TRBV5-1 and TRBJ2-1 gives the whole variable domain KAGVTQTPRYLIKTRGQQVTLSCSPISGHRSVSWYQQTPGQGLQFLFEYFSETQRNKGNFPGRFSGRQFSNSRSEMNVSTLELGDSALYLCASSLGRSGAISYNEQFFGPGTRLTVL.

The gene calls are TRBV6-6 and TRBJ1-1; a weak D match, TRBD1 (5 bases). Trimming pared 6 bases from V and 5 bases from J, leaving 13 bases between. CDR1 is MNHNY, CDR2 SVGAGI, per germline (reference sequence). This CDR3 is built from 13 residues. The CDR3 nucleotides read TGTGCCAGCAGGCCGCGGGGGGGGACTGAAGCTTTCTTT. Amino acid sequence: CASRPRGGTEAFF.

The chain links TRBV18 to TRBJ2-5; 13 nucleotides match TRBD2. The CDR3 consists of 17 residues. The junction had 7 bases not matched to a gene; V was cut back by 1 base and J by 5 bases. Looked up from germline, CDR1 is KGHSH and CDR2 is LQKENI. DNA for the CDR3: TGTGCCAGCTCACCACGAGGACTAGCGGGGGCAGGGGAGACCCAGTACTTC. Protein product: CASSPRGLAGAGETQYF.

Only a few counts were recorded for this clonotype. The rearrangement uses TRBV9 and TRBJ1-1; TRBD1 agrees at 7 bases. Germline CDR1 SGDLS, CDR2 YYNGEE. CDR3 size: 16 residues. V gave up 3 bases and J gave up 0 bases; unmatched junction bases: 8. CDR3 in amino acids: CASSAKGTVMNTEAFF. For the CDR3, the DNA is TGTGCCAGCAGCGCAAAAGGGACAGTCATGAACACTGAAGCTTTCTTT.

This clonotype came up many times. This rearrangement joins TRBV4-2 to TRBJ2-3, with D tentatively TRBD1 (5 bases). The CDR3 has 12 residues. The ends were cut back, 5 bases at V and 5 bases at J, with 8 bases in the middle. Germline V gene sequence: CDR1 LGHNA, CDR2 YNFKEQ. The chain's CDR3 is CASSSQGDTQYF. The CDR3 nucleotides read TGTGCCAGCAGCTCCCAGGGAGATACGCAGTATTTT.

Here the CDR3 DNA reads TGTGCCAGCAGCTTAGACAGTGCTAGAAATGAGCAGTTCTTC. Translation: CASSLDSARNEQFF. The chain combines TRBV7-7 with TRBJ2-1; D is undetermined. The V and J ends lost 1 base and 7 bases respectively, with 11 bases between them. The length of the CDR3 is 14 residues. CDR1 and CDR2 from the germline V gene are SSHAT and FNYEAQ (reference sequence).

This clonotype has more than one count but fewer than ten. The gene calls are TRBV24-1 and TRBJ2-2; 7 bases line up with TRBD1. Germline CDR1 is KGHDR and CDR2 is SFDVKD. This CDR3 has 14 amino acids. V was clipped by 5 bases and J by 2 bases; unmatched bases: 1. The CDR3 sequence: CATSGQGNTGELFF. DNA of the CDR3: TGTGCCACCAGTGGACAGGGAAACACCGGGGAGCTGTTTTTT.

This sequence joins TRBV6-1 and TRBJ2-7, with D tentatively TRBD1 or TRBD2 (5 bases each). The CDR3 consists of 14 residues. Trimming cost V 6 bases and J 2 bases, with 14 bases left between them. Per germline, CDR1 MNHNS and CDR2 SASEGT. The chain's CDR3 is CASRPSGPAYEQYF. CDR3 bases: TGTGCCAGCAGACCATCGGGGCCGGCCTACGAGCAGTACTTC.

CDR3 loop: CASSPGSGRDTIYF. The CDR3 DNA is TGTGCCAGCAGCCCCGGGAGCGGACGGGACACCATATATTTT. This chain uses TRBV11-2 with TRBJ1-3, with D uncertain. This CDR3 region has 14 residues. CDR1 and CDR2 from the germline V gene are SGHAT and FQNNGV. V was trimmed by 5 bases and J by 8 bases, leaving 16 bases between them.

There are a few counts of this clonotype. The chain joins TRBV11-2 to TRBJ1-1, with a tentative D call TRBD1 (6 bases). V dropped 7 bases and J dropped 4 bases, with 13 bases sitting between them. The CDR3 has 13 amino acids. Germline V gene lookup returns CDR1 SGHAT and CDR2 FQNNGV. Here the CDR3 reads CASTRGSGTEAFF. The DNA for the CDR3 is TGTGCCAGCACCAGGGGCTCGGGCACTGAAGCTTTCTTT.